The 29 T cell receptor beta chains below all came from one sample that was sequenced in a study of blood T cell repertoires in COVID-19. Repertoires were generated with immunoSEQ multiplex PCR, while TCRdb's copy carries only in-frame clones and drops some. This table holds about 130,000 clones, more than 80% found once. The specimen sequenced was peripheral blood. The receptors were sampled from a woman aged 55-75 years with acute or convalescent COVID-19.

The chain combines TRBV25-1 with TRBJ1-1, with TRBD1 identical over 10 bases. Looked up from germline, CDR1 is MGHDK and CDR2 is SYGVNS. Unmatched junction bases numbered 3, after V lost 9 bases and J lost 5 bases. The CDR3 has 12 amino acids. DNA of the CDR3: TGTGCCAGTTGGGACAGGGGTACTGAAGCTTTCTTT. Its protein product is CASWDRGTEAFF. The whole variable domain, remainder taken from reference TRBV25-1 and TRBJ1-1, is EADIYQTPRYLVIGTGKKITLECSQTMGHDKMYWYQQDPGMELHLIHYSYGVNSTEKGDLSSESTVSRIRTEHFPLTLESARPSHTSQYLCASWDRGTEAFFGQGTRLTVV.

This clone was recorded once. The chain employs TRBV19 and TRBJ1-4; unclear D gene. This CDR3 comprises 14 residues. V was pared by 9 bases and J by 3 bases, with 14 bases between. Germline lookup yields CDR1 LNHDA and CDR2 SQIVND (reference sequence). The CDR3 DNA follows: TGTGCCAGCGCGACTGTACTATCTAATGAAAAACTGTTTTTT. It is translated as CASATVLSNEKLFF.

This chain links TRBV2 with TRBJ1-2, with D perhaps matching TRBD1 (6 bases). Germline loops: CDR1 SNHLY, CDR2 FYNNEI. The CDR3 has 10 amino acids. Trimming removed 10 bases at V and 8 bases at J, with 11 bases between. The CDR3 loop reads CAMGGQGYTF. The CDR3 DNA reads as TGTGCCATGGGGGGGCAAGGCTACACCTTC.

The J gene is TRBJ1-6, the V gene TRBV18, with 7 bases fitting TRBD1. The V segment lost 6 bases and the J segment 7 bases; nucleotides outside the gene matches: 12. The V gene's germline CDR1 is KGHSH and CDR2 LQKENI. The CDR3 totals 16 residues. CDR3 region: CASSLDRELRNSPLHF. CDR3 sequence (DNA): TGTGCCAGCTCCCTTGACAGGGAGTTGAGGAATTCACCCCTCCACTTT.

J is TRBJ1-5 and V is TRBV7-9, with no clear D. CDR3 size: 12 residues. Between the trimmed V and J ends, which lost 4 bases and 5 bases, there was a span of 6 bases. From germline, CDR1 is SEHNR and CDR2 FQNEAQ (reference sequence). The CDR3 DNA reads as TGTGCCAGCAGCTCTTCCGATCAGCCCCAGCATTTT. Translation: CASSSSDQPQHF.

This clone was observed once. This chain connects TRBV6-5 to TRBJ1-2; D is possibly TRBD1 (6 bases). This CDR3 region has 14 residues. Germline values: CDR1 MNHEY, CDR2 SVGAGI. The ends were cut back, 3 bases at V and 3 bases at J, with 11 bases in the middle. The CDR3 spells CASSYGGTDYGYTF. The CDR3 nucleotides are TGTGCCAGCAGTTATGGGGGCACGGACTATGGCTACACCTTC.

CDR3 amino acids: CASVFNNRDRGYSNQPQHF. The CDR3 DNA is TGCGCCAGCGTTTTCAACAACCGGGACAGGGGTTATAGCAATCAGCCCCAGCATTTT. V gene TRBV4-1 combines with J gene TRBJ1-5, with 10 positions matching TRBD1. Trimming at V came to 8 bases and at J to 0 bases, leaving 16 bases not matched to a gene. This CDR3 has 19 residues. Per germline, CDR1 MGHRA and CDR2 YSYEKL.

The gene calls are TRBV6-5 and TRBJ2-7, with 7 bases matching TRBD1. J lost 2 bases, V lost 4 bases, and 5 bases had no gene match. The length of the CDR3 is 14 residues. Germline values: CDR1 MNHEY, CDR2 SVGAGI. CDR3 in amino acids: CASSSWGQTYEQYV. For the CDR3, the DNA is TGTGCCAGCAGTTCTTGGGGACAGACCTACGAGCAGTACGTC.

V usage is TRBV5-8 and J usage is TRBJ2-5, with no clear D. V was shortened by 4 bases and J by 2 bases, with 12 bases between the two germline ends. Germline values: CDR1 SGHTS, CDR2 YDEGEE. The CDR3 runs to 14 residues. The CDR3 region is CASSPGVNQETQYF. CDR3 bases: TGTGCCAGCAGCCCTGGAGTTAATCAAGAGACCCAGTACTTC. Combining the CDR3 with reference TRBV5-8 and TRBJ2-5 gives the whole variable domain EAGVTQSPTHLIKTRGQQATLRCSPISGHTSVYWYQQALGLGLQFLLWYDEGEERNRGNFPPRFSGRQFPNYSSELNVNALELEDSALYLCASSPGVNQETQYFGPGTRLLVL.

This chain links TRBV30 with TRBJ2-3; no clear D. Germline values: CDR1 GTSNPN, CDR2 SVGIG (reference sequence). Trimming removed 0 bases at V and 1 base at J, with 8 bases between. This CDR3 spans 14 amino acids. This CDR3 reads CAWSVHPGTDTQYF. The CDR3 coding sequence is TGTGCCTGGAGTGTACATCCCGGCACAGATACGCAGTATTTT.

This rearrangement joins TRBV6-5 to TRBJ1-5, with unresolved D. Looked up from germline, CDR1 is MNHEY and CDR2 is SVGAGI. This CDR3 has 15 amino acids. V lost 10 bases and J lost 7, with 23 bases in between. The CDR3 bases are TGTGCCACTTCCCAAAACCGGGGAAGGATACAGCCCCAGCATTTT. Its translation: CATSQNRGRIQPQHF.

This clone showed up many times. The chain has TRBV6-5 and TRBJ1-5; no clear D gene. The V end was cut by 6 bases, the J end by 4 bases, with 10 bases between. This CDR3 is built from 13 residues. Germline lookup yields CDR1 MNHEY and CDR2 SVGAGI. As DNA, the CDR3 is TGTGCCAGCAGCCCAAACACGAATCAGCCCCAGCATTTT. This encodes CASSPNTNQPQHF.

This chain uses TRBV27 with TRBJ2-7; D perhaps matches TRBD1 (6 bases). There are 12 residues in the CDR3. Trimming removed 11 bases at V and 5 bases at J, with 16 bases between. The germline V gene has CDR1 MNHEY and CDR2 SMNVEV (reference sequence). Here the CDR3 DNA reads TGTGCCTCAGGGGTTTTTCGCGACGAGCAGTACTTC. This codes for CASGVFRDEQYF.

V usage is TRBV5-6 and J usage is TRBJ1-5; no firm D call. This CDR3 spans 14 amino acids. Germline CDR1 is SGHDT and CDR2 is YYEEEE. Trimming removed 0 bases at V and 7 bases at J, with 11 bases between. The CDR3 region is CASSLGGFAQPQHF. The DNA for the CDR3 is TGTGCCAGCAGCTTGGGAGGATTTGCGCAGCCCCAGCATTTT.

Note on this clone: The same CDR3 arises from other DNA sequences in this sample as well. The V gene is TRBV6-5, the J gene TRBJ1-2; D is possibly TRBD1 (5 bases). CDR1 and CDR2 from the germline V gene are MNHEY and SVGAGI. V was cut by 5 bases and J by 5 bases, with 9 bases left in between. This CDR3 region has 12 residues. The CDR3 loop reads CASSPGQYGYTF. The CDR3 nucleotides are TGTGCCAGCAGTCCAGGGCAATATGGCTACACCTTC.

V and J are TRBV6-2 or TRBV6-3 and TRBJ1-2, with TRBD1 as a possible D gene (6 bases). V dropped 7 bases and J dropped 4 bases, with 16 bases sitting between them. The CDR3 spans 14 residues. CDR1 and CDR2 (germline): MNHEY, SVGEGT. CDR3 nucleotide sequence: TGTGCCAGCACCCCACAGGGAGGGTCCTATGGCTACACCTTC. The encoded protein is CASTPQGGSYGYTF.

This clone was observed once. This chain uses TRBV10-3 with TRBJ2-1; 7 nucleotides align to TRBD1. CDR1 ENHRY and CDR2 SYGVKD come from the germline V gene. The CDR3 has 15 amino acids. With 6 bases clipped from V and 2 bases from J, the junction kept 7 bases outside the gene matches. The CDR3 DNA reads TGTGCCATCAGGGAAGACAGGGTGGCCTACAATGAGCAGTTCTTC. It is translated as CAIREDRVAYNEQFF.

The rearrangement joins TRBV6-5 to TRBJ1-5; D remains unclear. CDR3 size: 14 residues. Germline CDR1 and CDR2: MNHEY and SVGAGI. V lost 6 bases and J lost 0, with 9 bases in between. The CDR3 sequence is CASRRTYSNQPQHF. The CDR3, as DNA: TGTGCCAGCAGACGGACTTATAGCAATCAGCCCCAGCATTTT.

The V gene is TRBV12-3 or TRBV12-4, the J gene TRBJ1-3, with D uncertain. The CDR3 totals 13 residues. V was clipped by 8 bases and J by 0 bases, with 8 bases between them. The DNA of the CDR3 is TGTGCCAGCGCCCCGAGCTCTGGAAACACCATATATTTT. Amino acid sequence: CASAPSSGNTIYF.

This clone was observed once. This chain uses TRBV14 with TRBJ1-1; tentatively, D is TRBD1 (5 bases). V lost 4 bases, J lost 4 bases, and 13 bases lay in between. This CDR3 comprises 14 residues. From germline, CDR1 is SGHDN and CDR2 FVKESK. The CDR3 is CASSPRGGTTEAFF. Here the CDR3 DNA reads TGTGCCAGCAGCCCCCGGGGGGGGACCACTGAAGCTTTCTTT.

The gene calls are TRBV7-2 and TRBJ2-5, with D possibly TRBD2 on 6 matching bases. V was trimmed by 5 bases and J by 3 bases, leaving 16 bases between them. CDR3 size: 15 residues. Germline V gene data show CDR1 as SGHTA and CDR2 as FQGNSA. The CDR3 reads CASSLTGTPKETQYF. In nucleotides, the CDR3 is TGTGCCAGCAGCCTAACCGGGACTCCAAAAGAGACCCAGTACTTC.

CDR3 nucleotides: TGTGCCATCAGTGTGGAGGTAGCGGGGAGTCTCGGTGGCAATGAGCAGTTCTTC. Protein product: CAISVEVAGSLGGNEQFF. The chain employs TRBV10-3 and TRBJ2-1; 8 bases agree with TRBD2. This CDR3 is built from 18 residues. Germline V gene sequence: CDR1 ENHRY, CDR2 SYGVKD. V gave up 4 bases and J gave up 6 bases; unmatched junction bases: 17.

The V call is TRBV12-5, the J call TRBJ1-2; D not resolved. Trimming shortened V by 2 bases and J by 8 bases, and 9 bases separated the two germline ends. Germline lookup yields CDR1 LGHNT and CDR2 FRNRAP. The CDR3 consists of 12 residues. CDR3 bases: TGTGCTAGTGGTTTGAGGACGGGGGGCTACACCTTC. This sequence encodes CASGLRTGGYTF.

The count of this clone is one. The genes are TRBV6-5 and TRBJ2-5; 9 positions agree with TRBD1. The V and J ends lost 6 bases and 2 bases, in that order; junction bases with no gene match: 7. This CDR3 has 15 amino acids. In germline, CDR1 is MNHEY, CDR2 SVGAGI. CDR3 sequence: CASSRDRAFQETQYF. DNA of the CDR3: TGTGCCAGCAGCCGGGACAGGGCCTTTCAAGAGACCCAGTACTTC.

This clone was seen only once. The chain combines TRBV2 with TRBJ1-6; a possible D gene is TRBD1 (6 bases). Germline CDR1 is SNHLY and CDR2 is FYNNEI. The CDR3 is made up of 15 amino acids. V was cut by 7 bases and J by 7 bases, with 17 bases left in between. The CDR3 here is CASMRDISLNSPLHF. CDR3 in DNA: TGTGCCAGCATGAGGGACATTAGCCTCAATTCACCCCTCCACTTT.

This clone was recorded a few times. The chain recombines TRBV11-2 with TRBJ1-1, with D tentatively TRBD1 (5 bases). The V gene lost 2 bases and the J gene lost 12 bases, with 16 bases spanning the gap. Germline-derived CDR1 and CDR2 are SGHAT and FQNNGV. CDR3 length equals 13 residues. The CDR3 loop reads CASSLSGSDRTFF. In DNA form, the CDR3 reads TGTGCCAGCAGCTTATCAGGGTCGGACCGAACTTTCTTT.

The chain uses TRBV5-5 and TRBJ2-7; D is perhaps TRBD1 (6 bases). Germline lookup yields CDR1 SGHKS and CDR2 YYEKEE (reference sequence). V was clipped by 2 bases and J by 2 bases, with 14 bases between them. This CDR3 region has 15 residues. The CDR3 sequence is CASSFGGSGAYEQYV. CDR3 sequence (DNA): TGTGCCAGCAGCTTTGGGGGCTCCGGCGCCTACGAGCAGTACGTC.

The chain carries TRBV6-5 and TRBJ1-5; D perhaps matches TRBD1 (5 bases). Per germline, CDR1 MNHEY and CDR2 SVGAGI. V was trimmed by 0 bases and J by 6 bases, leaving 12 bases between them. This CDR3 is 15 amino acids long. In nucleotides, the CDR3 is TGTGCCAGCAGTTACTCAGGGGTCCACCTTCAGCCCCAGCATTTT. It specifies CASSYSGVHLQPQHF.

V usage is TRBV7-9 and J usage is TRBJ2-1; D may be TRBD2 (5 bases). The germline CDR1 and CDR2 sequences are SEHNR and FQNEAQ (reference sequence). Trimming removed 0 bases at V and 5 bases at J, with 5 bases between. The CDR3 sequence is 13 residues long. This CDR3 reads CASSLARDNEQFF. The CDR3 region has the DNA TGTGCCAGCAGCTTAGCGAGGGACAATGAGCAGTTCTTC.